The T cell receptor beta chain described here comes from a study of cytomegalovirus exposure and HLA in healthy donors. Deletions cut 3 bases from V and 3 bases from J, with 8 bases between. This CDR3 has 14 amino acids. From germline, CDR1 is SGHAT and CDR2 FQNNGV. Generated by immunoSEQ multiplex PCR, the TCRdb table keeps only in-frame clones and is missing some. The data hold about 280,000 clones, with approximately 88% observed a single time. Sequenced: PBMCs. This receptor was obtained from a woman aged 18-29 years in good health and CMV-seronegative. The V call is TRBV11-2, the J call TRBJ2-2, with TRBD1 as a possible D gene (6 bases). This CDR3 is CASSLDRYTGELFF. Written as DNA, the CDR3 is TGTGCCAGCAGCTTGGACAGATACACCGGGGAGCTGTTTTTT.